This T cell receptor (beta chain) came from a study of beta chain features in type 1 diabetes. Study-level results: Moderately but significantly shorter TCRB CDR3s were found in Type 1 diabetes patients in all four CD4+ subsets. Diminished insertions and augmented deletions at VDJ junctions characterized type 1 diabetes patients.

A word on this clone: The target antigen is unknown.

Using CD45RO/CCR7/CD25/CD127/CD95/CD27, CD4+ naive, central memory, regulatory and stem cell-like memory cells were sorted. Expressed TCRB transcripts were sequenced after all isolated RNA was converted to cDNA. Sequencing used immunoSEQ multiplex PCR; TCRdb keeps in-frame clones, though not all of them. This table holds almost 250,000 clones, around an eighth found once. This receptor was taken from a woman in her thirties or forties in good health. Sequencing used naive CD4+ T cells from blood.

CDR3 sequence (DNA): TGTGCCAGCTCACCACTCTTCGAGACCTCGAGGAAGACCCAGTACTTC. Protein product: CASSPLFETSRKTQYF. The rearrangement joins TRBV18 to TRBJ2-5; no clear D. The germline gives CDR1 KGHSH, CDR2 LQKENI. This CDR3 contains 16 residues. Trimming pared 1 base from V and 6 bases from J, leaving 18 bases between.